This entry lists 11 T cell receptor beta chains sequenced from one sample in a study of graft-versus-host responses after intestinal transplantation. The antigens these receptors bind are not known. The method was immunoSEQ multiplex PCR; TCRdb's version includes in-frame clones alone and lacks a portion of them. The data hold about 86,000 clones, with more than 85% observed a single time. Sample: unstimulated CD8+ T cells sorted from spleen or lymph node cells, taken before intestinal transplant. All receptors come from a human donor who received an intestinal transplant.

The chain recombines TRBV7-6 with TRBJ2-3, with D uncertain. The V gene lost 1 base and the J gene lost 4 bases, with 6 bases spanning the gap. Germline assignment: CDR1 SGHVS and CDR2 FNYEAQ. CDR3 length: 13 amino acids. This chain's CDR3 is CASSLGLADTQYF. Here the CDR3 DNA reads TGTGCCAGCAGCTTAGGACTGGCAGATACGCAGTATTTT.

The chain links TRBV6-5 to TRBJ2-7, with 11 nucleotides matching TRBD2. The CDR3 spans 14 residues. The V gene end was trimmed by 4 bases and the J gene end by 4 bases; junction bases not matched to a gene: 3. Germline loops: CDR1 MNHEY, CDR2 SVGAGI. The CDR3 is CASSSLAGGYEQYF. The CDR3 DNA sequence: TGTGCCAGCAGTTCCTTAGCGGGAGGGTACGAGCAGTACTTC.

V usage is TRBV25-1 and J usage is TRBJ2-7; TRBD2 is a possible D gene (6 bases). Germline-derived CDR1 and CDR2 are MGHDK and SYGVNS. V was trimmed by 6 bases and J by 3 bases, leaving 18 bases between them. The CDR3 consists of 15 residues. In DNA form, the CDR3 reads TGTGCCAGCAGCGCCTGGGTACGGGGGAGCTACGAGCAGTACTTC. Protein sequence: CASSAWVRGSYEQYF.

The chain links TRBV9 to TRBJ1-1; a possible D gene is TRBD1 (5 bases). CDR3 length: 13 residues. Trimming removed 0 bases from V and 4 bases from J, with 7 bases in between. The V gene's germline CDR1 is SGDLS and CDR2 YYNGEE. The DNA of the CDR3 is TGTGCCAGCAGCGTAGGACAGTCCACTGAAGCTTTCTTT. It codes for CASSVGQSTEAFF.

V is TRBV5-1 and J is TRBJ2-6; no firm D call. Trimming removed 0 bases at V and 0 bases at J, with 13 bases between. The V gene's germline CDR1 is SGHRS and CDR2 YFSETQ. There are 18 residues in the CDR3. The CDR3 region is CASSLEAGPFSGANVLTF. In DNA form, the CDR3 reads TGCGCCAGCAGCTTGGAGGCAGGCCCCTTCTCTGGGGCCAACGTCCTGACTTTC.

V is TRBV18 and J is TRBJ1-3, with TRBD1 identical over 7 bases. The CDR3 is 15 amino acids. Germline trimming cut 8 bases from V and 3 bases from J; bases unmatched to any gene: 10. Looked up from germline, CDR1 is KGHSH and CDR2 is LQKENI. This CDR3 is CASRSGQFFGNTIYF. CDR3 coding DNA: TGTGCCAGCCGCTCGGGACAGTTTTTTGGAAACACCATATATTTT.

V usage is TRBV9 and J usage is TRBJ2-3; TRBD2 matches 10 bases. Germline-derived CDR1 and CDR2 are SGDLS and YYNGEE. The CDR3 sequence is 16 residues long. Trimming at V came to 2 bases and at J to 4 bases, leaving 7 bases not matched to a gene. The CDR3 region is CASSVLAGAIPDTQYF. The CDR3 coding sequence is TGTGCCAGCAGCGTCCTAGCGGGAGCTATACCAGATACGCAGTATTTT.

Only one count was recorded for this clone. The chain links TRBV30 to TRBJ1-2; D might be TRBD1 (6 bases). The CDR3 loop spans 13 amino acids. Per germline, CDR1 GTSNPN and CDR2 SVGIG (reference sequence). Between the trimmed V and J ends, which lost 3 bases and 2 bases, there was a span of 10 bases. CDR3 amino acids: CAWSETGNYGYTF. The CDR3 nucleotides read TGTGCCTGGAGCGAAACAGGGAACTATGGCTACACCTTC.

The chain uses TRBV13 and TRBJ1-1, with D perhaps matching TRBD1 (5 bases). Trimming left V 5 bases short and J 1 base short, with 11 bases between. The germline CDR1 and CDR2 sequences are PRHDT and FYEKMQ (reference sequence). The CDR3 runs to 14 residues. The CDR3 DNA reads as TGTGCCAGCAGCCTCAGGGAAGCGAACACTGAAGCTTTCTTT. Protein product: CASSLREANTEAFF.

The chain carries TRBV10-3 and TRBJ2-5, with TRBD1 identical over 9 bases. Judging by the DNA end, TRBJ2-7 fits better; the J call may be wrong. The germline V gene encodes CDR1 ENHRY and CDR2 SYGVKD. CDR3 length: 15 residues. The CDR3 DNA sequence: TGTGCCATCAGTGAAAGACAGGGGGTACTTTACGAGCAGTACTTC. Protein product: CAISERQGVLYEQYF.

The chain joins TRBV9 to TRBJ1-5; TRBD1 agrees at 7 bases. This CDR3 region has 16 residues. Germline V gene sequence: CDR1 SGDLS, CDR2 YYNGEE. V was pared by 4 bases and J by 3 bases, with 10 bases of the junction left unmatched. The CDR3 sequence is CASSKGGGFPNQPQHF. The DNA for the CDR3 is TGTGCCAGCAGCAAAGGGGGCGGGTTCCCCAATCAGCCCCAGCATTTT.